Following are 32 T cell receptor beta chains from one sample sequenced in a study of cytomegalovirus exposure and HLA in healthy donors. The PCR had 60 Vbeta and 13 Jbeta primers. Profiled with immunoSEQ multiplex PCR; TCRdb holds only in-frame clones, not every one. The sample records roughly 120,000 clones, around 74% being singletons. The sample comprised PBMCs. The origin of the receptors is a man in his 60s in good health and CMV-seropositive.

The chain joins TRBV5-4 to TRBJ2-1; D is ambiguous. The CDR3 is 11 residues long. Germline loops: CDR1 SGHNT, CDR2 YYREEE (reference sequence). V lost 1 base and J 9 bases, leaving 5 bases between the germline ends. The CDR3 region is CASSLRGEQFF. The DNA for the CDR3 is TGTGCCAGCAGCTTGCGCGGTGAGCAGTTCTTC.

The J gene is TRBJ1-1, the V gene TRBV5-1, with TRBD1 identical over 7 bases. The V segment lost 3 bases and the J segment 2 bases; nucleotides outside the gene matches: 10. The CDR3 length is 16 residues. Germline assignment: CDR1 SGHRS and CDR2 YFSETQ. CDR3 sequence reads: CASSYLSTGVNTEAFF. The CDR3 coding sequence is TGCGCCAGCAGCTACCTCAGCACAGGGGTAAACACTGAAGCTTTCTTT.

The rearrangement uses TRBV27 and TRBJ2-1, with a weak D call TRBD1 (5 bases). Germline lookup yields CDR1 MNHEY and CDR2 SMNVEV (reference sequence). V was trimmed by 0 bases and J by 6 bases, leaving 9 bases between them. The CDR3 is 14 amino acids. DNA for the CDR3: TGTGCCAGCAGTTTATCTTGGACACGCAATGAGCAGTTCTTC. Its protein is CASSLSWTRNEQFF.

The V and J genes are TRBV6-5 and TRBJ1-2; D ambiguous. V gave up 6 bases and J gave up 2 bases, with 13 bases separating them. Germline loops: CDR1 MNHEY, CDR2 SVGAGI. The CDR3 has 14 residues. The DNA for the CDR3 is TGTGCCAGCAGATTACAGAACCTCAACTATGGCTACACCTTC. This gives the protein CASRLQNLNYGYTF.

The V gene is TRBV7-2, the J gene TRBJ1-1, with D tentatively TRBD1 (5 bases). With 5 bases removed from V and 5 bases from J, the gap between germline ends came to 12 bases. Germline CDR1 and CDR2: SGHTA and FQGNSA. The CDR3 spans 13 residues. The CDR3 sequence is CASSVLRVTEAFF. The CDR3 DNA sequence: TGTGCCAGCAGCGTCCTCAGGGTTACTGAAGCTTTCTTT.

V usage is TRBV27 and J usage is TRBJ2-2; D is uncertain. The germline V gene encodes CDR1 MNHEY and CDR2 SMNVEV (reference sequence). This CDR3 spans 15 amino acids. V gave up 0 bases and J gave up 4 bases, with 9 bases separating them. The CDR3 region has the DNA TGTGCCAGCAGTTTATCGGTAGCATCCACCGGGGAGCTGTTTTTT. It encodes CASSLSVASTGELFF.

This clone appeared once. This chain uses TRBV25-1 with TRBJ1-4; 8 bases are shared with TRBD1. Germline assignment: CDR1 MGHDK and CDR2 SYGVNS. V lost 3 bases to trimming and J lost 10 bases; unmatched junction nucleotides: 7. The CDR3 length is 14 residues. The CDR3: CASSDAGGSGKLFF. The CDR3, as DNA: TGTGCCAGCAGTGATGCAGGGGGCAGTGGAAAACTGTTTTTT.

The CDR3 protein is CASSVAGGFSYEQYF. CDR3 DNA sequence: TGTGCCAGCAGCGTTGCCGGGGGGTTCTCCTACGAGCAGTACTTC. The chain combines TRBV9 with TRBJ2-7, with 7 positions matching TRBD2. Germline CDR1 SGDLS, CDR2 YYNGEE. Losses at the gene ends were 2 bases for V and 0 bases for J; bases not matched to a gene: 5. This CDR3 contains 15 residues. The entire variable domain, with the rest obtained from reference TRBV9 and TRBJ2-7, is as follows: DSGVTQTPKHLITATGQRVTLRCSPRSGDLSVYWYQQSLDQGLQFLIQYYNGEERAKGNILERFSAQQFPDLHSELNLSSLELGDSALYFCASSVAGGFSYEQYFGPGTRLTVT.

The chain couples TRBV28 to TRBJ2-1, with 10 positions matching TRBD2. This CDR3 spans 16 amino acids. Germline lookup yields CDR1 MDHEN and CDR2 SYDVKM. Germline trimming cut 8 bases from V and 8 bases from J; bases unmatched to any gene: 15. The CDR3 sequence is CASLAPLAGAVHEQFF. CDR3 in DNA: TGTGCCAGCCTCGCCCCCCTAGCGGGAGCCGTCCATGAGCAGTTCTTC.

The V call is TRBV10-3, the J call TRBJ2-7; tentatively, D is TRBD1 (6 bases). CDR1 and CDR2 (germline): ENHRY, SYGVKD. The CDR3 runs 14 residues. V lost 7 bases and J lost 2, with 15 bases in between. CDR3 sequence (DNA): TGTGCCATCAAAGGAGGCCAGGGGACCTACGAGCAGTACTTC. Protein sequence: CAIKGGQGTYEQYF.

The chain combines TRBV28 with TRBJ2-1, with TRBD1 identical over 11 bases. CDR3 length: 13 amino acids. The junction had 6 bases not matched to a gene; V was cut back by 11 bases and J by 6 bases. Per the germline V gene, CDR1 is MDHEN and CDR2 is SYDVKM. CDR3 sequence reads: CAAAGTGGNEQFF. CDR3 sequence (DNA): TGTGCCGCAGCCGGGACAGGGGGCAATGAGCAGTTCTTC. The complete variable domain, with remaining parts taken from reference TRBV28 and TRBJ2-1, reads DVKVTQSSRYLVKRTGEKVFLECVQDMDHENMFWYRQDPGLGLRLIYFSYDVKMKEKGDIPEGYSVSREKKERFSLILESASTNQTSMYLCAAAGTGGNEQFFGPGTRLTVL.

This clone was detected once. The V and J genes are TRBV7-9 and TRBJ2-1; TRBD2 aligns across 12 bases. CDR1 SEHNR and CDR2 FQNEAQ come from the germline V gene (reference sequence). This CDR3 spans 15 amino acids. V was pared by 7 bases and J by 3 bases, with 4 bases of the junction left unmatched. CDR3 in amino acids: CASKRLAGDYNEQFF. The CDR3 coding sequence is TGTGCCAGCAAAAGACTAGCGGGGGACTACAATGAGCAGTTCTTC.

The chain links TRBV5-1 to TRBJ1-1; D unclear. Between the trimmed V and J ends, which lost 7 bases and 5 bases, there was a span of 15 bases. Germline V gives CDR1 SGHRS, CDR2 YFSETQ. This CDR3 region has 13 residues. Here the CDR3 DNA reads TGCGCCAGCTCTCCCGGCGGCTGGACTGAAGCTTTCTTT. The encoded protein is CASSPGGWTEAFF. Supplemented by reference TRBV5-1 and TRBJ1-1, the full variable domain reads KAGVTQTPRYLIKTRGQQVTLSCSPISGHRSVSWYQQTPGQGLQFLFEYFSETQRNKGNFPGRFSGRQFSNSRSEMNVSTLELGDSALYLCASSPGGWTEAFFGQGTRLTVV.

The chain combines TRBV6-1 with TRBJ2-3, with 7 bases that match TRBD1. This CDR3 region has 14 residues. Germline values: CDR1 MNHNS, CDR2 SASEGT. The junction had 5 bases not matched to a gene; V was cut back by 6 bases and J by 2 bases. CDR3 residues: CASRRTGATDTQYF. CDR3 sequence (DNA): TGTGCCAGCAGGAGAACAGGGGCCACAGATACGCAGTATTTT.

The gene calls are TRBV7-8 and TRBJ2-3, with TRBD2 matching over 8 bases. The CDR3 sequence is 14 residues long. Losses at the gene ends were 5 bases for V and 4 bases for J; bases not matched to a gene: 5. The germline CDR1 and CDR2 sequences are SGHVS and FQNEAQ. The DNA of the CDR3 is TGTGCCAGCAGCCAACCAGCGGGAGCAGATACGCAGTATTTT. This gives the protein CASSQPAGADTQYF.

As for this clone: Germline is not matched at one junction end, which may reflect a read error. This chain's CDR3 is CASSFGGTAELFF. DNA of the CDR3: TGTGCCAGCAGCTTCGGGGGGACCGCGGAGCTGTTTTTT. This rearrangement joins TRBV5-6 to TRBJ2-2; 7 bases line up with TRBD2. Germline values: CDR1 SGHDT, CDR2 YYEEEE. This CDR3 spans 13 amino acids.

The chain recombines TRBV28 with TRBJ1-2; D gene unclear. Germline CDR1 is MDHEN and CDR2 is SYDVKM. CDR3 size: 16 residues. Trimming cost V 6 bases and J 5 bases, with 22 bases left between them. The CDR3 DNA reads TGTGCCAGCAGGAAGCCGGGGAGCCCGCTTATTTATGGCTACACCTTC. As protein: CASRKPGSPLIYGYTF.

The chain carries TRBV9 and TRBJ1-3; TRBD1 matches 7 bases. The CDR3 length is 13 residues. The germline V gene has CDR1 SGDLS and CDR2 YYNGEE. V shed 7 bases and J 7 bases; nucleotides not matched to a gene: 8. The CDR3 DNA follows: TGTGCCAGCGGTGACAGGGCGGTGAACACCATATATTTT. Its translation is CASGDRAVNTIYF.

This rearrangement joins TRBV28 to TRBJ2-1, with 9 bases aligning to TRBD2. The V segment lost 7 bases and the J segment 3 bases; nucleotides outside the gene matches: 13. Per germline, CDR1 MDHEN and CDR2 SYDVKM. There are 17 residues in the CDR3. CDR3 region: CASILFNSGRDYNEQFF. DNA of the CDR3: TGTGCCAGCATCCTCTTCAATAGCGGGAGAGACTACAATGAGCAGTTCTTC. Looking up the rest from reference TRBV28 and TRBJ2-1 gives the full variable domain: DVKVTQSSRYLVKRTGEKVFLECVQDMDHENMFWYRQDPGLGLRLIYFSYDVKMKEKGDIPEGYSVSREKKERFSLILESASTNQTSMYLCASILFNSGRDYNEQFFGPGTRLTVL.

Note on this clone: One end of the junction fails to match germline, which may point to a read error. The V and J genes are TRBV28 and TRBJ2-6; D tentatively fits TRBD1 or TRBD2 (6 bases each). In germline, CDR1 is MDHEN, CDR2 SYDVKM. This CDR3 has 16 residues. CDR3 DNA: TGTGCCAGTAGTTTAGGGGGGACCTCTGGGGCCAACGGCCTGACTTTC. Translated, it gives CASSLGGTSGANGLTF.

The V gene is TRBV5-1, the J gene TRBJ1-1, with D unresolved. From germline, CDR1 is SGHRS and CDR2 YFSETQ. Trimming removed 1 base at V and 1 base at J, with 8 bases between. The CDR3 is made up of 14 amino acids. CDR3 coding DNA: TGCGCCAGCAGCTTGACGACGGGGAACACTGAAGCTTTCTTT. This gives the protein CASSLTTGNTEAFF. The variable domain in full, completed from reference TRBV5-1 and TRBJ1-1, reads KAGVTQTPRYLIKTRGQQVTLSCSPISGHRSVSWYQQTPGQGLQFLFEYFSETQRNKGNFPGRFSGRQFSNSRSEMNVSTLELGDSALYLCASSLTTGNTEAFFGQGTRLTVV.

The chain employs TRBV2 and TRBJ2-7; TRBD2 agrees at 7 bases. This CDR3 is 14 amino acids long. In germline, CDR1 is SNHLY, CDR2 FYNNEI. V was pared by 6 bases and J by 2 bases, with 7 bases of the junction left unmatched. The CDR3 nucleotides read TGTGCCAGCAGGCGGCTAGCGGCGGCCTACGAGCAGTACTTC. It codes for CASRRLAAAYEQYF.

There are many counts of this clone. The CDR3 loop is CASRVDRGGNTIYF. CDR3 DNA: TGTGCCAGCAGGGTAGACAGGGGCGGAAACACCATATATTTT. The rearrangement links TRBV6-1 to TRBJ1-3; 8 bases agree with TRBD1. From germline, CDR1 is MNHNS and CDR2 SASEGT. This CDR3 contains 14 residues. The V and J ends lost 6 bases and 4 bases, in that order; junction bases with no gene match: 5.

This clone was detected a few times. The rearrangement uses TRBV9 and TRBJ2-7, with a tentative D call TRBD2 (6 bases). CDR3 length equals 14 residues. Germline V gene lookup returns CDR1 SGDLS and CDR2 YYNGEE. The V end was cut by 2 bases, the J end by 1 base, with 10 bases between. The CDR3: CASSVASASYEQYF. CDR3 bases: TGTGCCAGCAGCGTGGCTAGCGCGTCCTACGAGCAGTACTTC.

The V call is TRBV2, the J call TRBJ1-1; the D gene is possibly TRBD1 (6 bases). Germline CDR1 is SNHLY and CDR2 is FYNNEI. V was clipped by 6 bases and J by 4 bases, with 12 bases between them. The CDR3 spans 13 residues. CDR3 amino acids: CASRAQGFTEAFF. CDR3 coding DNA: TGTGCCAGCAGGGCACAGGGATTCACTGAAGCTTTCTTT.

The chain is built from TRBV6-5 and TRBJ2-7; 12 nucleotides match TRBD2. From germline, CDR1 is MNHEY and CDR2 SVGAGI. CDR3 length: 14 residues. The V gene end was trimmed by 6 bases and the J gene end by 5 bases; junction bases not matched to a gene: 5. The CDR3 here is CASRLAGGLHEQYF. CDR3 in DNA: TGTGCCAGCAGGCTAGCGGGGGGGCTCCACGAGCAGTACTTC.

The chain joins TRBV28 to TRBJ1-5; D remains ambiguous. Germline loops: CDR1 MDHEN, CDR2 SYDVKM. The germline V and J ends were trimmed by 3 bases and 6 bases, with 15 bases remaining between them. The CDR3 contains 15 residues. The CDR3 is CASSFFRREGQPQHF. In nucleotides, the CDR3 is TGTGCCAGCAGTTTTTTCAGGAGGGAGGGTCAGCCCCAGCATTTT.

The V call is TRBV19, the J call TRBJ1-1; 8 bases are shared with TRBD1. Trimming at V came to 6 bases and at J to 3 bases, leaving 0 bases not matched to a gene. Germline CDR1 and CDR2: LNHDA and SQIVND (reference sequence). The CDR3 length is 12 residues. CDR3 bases: TGTGCCAGTAGACAGGGGGACACTGAAGCTTTCTTT. This encodes CASRQGDTEAFF. Variable domain in full (rest from reference TRBV19 and TRBJ1-1): DGGITQSPKYLFRKEGQNVTLSCEQNLNHDAMYWYRQDPGQGLRLIYYSQIVNDFQKGDIAEGYSVSREKKESFPLTVTSAQKNPTAFYLCASRQGDTEAFFGQGTRLTVV.

The chain recombines TRBV5-4 with TRBJ1-4, with TRBD1 as a possible D gene (6 bases). Germline CDR1 and CDR2: SGHNT and YYREEE (reference sequence). Trimming shortened V by 4 bases and J by 8 bases, and 12 bases separated the two germline ends. The CDR3 length is 13 residues. The CDR3 coding sequence is TGTGCCAGCAGCCTACGGGGGGCGGAAAAACTGTTTTTT. Translated: CASSLRGAEKLFF. Full variable domain (outside the CDR3, taken from reference TRBV5-4 and TRBJ1-4): ETGVTQSPTHLIKTRGQQVTLRCSSQSGHNTVSWYQQALGQGPQFIFQYYREEENGRGNFPPRFSGLQFPNYSSELNVNALELDDSALYLCASSLRGAEKLFFGSGTQLSVL.

The V call is TRBV2, the J call TRBJ1-5; perhaps TRBD1 as D (6 bases). V lost 7 bases and J lost 5, with 15 bases in between. Germline CDR1 SNHLY, CDR2 FYNNEI. CDR3 length equals 14 residues. In DNA, the CDR3 is TGTGCCAGCAAGGTAGGACAGTTCGATCAGCCCCAGCATTTT. Amino acids: CASKVGQFDQPQHF.

The V and J genes are TRBV19 and TRBJ2-7; 10 nucleotides match TRBD1. The CDR3 is 13 residues long. Per germline, CDR1 LNHDA and CDR2 SQIVND (reference sequence). V gave up 6 bases and J gave up 2 bases; unmatched junction bases: 1. The CDR3 region is CASRGQGTYEQYF. CDR3 DNA sequence: TGTGCCAGTAGGGGACAGGGGACCTACGAGCAGTACTTC.

This chain connects TRBV10-3 to TRBJ2-6, with D perhaps matching TRBD1 (6 bases). The CDR3 totals 15 residues. V was shortened by 8 bases and J by 2 bases, with 13 bases between the two germline ends. The V gene's germline CDR1 is ENHRY and CDR2 SYGVKD. The CDR3 DNA sequence: TGTGCCATCGCAAAACAGGGAGCTGGGGCCAACGTCCTGACTTTC. Translation gives CAIAKQGAGANVLTF.